A selection of T cell receptor beta chains follows, all from one sample in a study of T cells in Graves' hyperthyroidism and ophthalmopathy. TCRdb reanalysed the multiplex PCR reads using MiXCR and keeps one entry per CDR3 protein. The sample includes about 560,000 distinct CDR3 sequences, 16% of them seen just once. Source material: blood. Receptors originate from a woman between 18 and 30 years old with Graves' hyperthyroidism. Both conserved end residues are part of each CDR3. D genes are given only for firm matches. Clone size is stated in some rows and not others, as once, few, many or a class when expanded.

j_call	v_call	d_call	clone_size	cdr3_nt	cdr3_aa
TRBJ2-5	TRBV4-2	-	few	TGTGCCAGCAGCCGGGACGGGTACTCCCAAGAGACCCAGTACTTC	CASSRDGYSQETQYF
TRBJ1-5	TRBV10-3	-	few	TGTGCCATCAGTGACTTAGGGAGTGGGAATCAGCCCCAGCATTTT	CAISDLGSGNQPQHF
TRBJ2-5	TRBV2	TRBD2	many	TGTGCCAGCAGGGAGCGGGGGAGTCAAGAGACCCAGTACTTC	CASRERGSQETQYF
TRBJ2-1	TRBV24-1	TRBD1	-	TGTGCCGCCGGCGGACAGGGTATGAGGCAGTTCTTC	CAAGGQGMRQFF
TRBJ2-1	TRBV4-3	-	few	TGCGCCAGCAGCCAAGATTACGGATCCAATGAGCAGTTCTTC	CASSQDYGSNEQFF
TRBJ1-2	TRBV4-3	TRBD1	many	TGCGCCAGCAGCCAGGAAACAGGGGACGATAACTATGGCTACACCTTC	CASSQETGDDNYGYTF
TRBJ2-1	TRBV29-1	-	-	TGCAGCGTTGAGTCGGTCAGCGGAGAGCAGTTCTTC	CSVESVSGEQFF
TRBJ2-1	TRBV5-1	-	many	TGCGCCAGCAGCTCTAGCCGGGACTGGAATGAGCAGTTCTTC	CASSSSRDWNEQFF
TRBJ1-2	TRBV14	-	few	TGTGCCAGCAGCCAAGGCGCATCCTGGGGGGGCTACACCTTC	CASSQGASWGGYTF
TRBJ1-2	TRBV9	-	many	TGTGCCAGCAGTGGATCCGGGACCTATGGCTACACCTTC	CASSGSGTYGYTF
TRBJ2-5	TRBV6-1	-	many	TGTGCCAGCAGTCCCCGGGACAACGACCAAGAGACCCAGTACTTC	CASSPRDNDQETQYF
TRBJ1-1	TRBV6-2/TRBV6-3	TRBD1	many	TGTGCCAGCAGCGACGGGGCAGGGGGCTTGAACACTGAAGCTTTCTTT	CASSDGAGGLNTEAFF
TRBJ1-1	TRBV7-9	-	many	TGTGCCAGCAGCCTGACATCCCGGAACACTGAAGCTTTCTTT	CASSLTSRNTEAFF
TRBJ2-1	TRBV11-2	-	many	TGTGCCAGCAGCTCAGGGTATTTCAATGAGCAGTTCTTC	CASSSGYFNEQFF
TRBJ2-2	TRBV7-9	-	-	TGTGCCAGCAGCCCAAGGGAGGAGGCGCGAACCGGGGAGCTGTTTTTT	CASSPREEARTGELFF
TRBJ1-1	TRBV24-1	TRBD1	few	TGTGCCACCAGTGATCGGACAGGTAACACTGAAGCTTTCTTT	CATSDRTGNTEAFF
TRBJ2-3	TRBV27	TRBD2	-	TGTGCCAGCAGTTTCTTTCACATGGGGGGGGAAGATACGCAGTATTTT	CASSFFHMGGEDTQYF
TRBJ2-5	TRBV24-1	TRBD2	-	TGTGCCACCAGTGATTCGCGGACTAGCGGGGGGCCTCTAGAGACCCAGTACTTC	CATSDSRTSGGPLETQYF
TRBJ1-2	TRBV12-3/TRBV12-4	TRBD1	many	TGTGCCAGCAGTTCCAGGGGGCGAGGCTATGGCTACACCTTC	CASSSRGRGYGYTF
TRBJ1-5	TRBV5-6	-	-	TGTGCCAGCAGGGCAGGGTCGCCCCAGCATTTT	CASRAGSPQHF
TRBJ2-7	TRBV7-2	-	few	TGTGCCAGCAGCTTCAACTACCCCTCCTACGAGCAGTACTTC	CASSFNYPSYEQYF
TRBJ1-2	TRBV6-1	-	many	TGTGCCAGCTCGGGACGGGTATCTACTAACTATGGCTACACCTTC	CASSGRVSTNYGYTF
TRBJ1-3	TRBV27	-	-	TGTGCCAGCAGTCCCTACAGGGAACTCTCTGGAAACACCATATATTTT	CASSPYRELSGNTIYF
TRBJ2-1	TRBV2	TRBD1	-	TGTGCCAGCAGTGAAGTCGAACAGGGGGCTTTGAATGGGCAGTTCTTC	CASSEVEQGALNGQFF
TRBJ2-3	TRBV15	-	-	TGTGCCACCAGCAGAGATGGTCGAGATACGCAGTATTTT	CATSRDGRDTQYF
TRBJ1-5	TRBV12-3/TRBV12-4	-	few	TGTGCCAGCAGTTTTGTGTCTGGCGCCCTAGGGGTCAATCAGCCCCAGCATTTT	CASSFVSGALGVNQPQHF
TRBJ2-1	TRBV12-3/TRBV12-4	TRBD2	few	TGTGCCAGCAGTTTCGGTAGCGGGGGGGCCTCCAATGAGCAGTTCTTC	CASSFGSGGASNEQFF
TRBJ1-6	TRBV10-3	-	few	TGTGCCATCAGTGAGCCGGACAGAAATAATTCACCCCTCCACTTT	CAISEPDRNNSPLHF
TRBJ1-1	TRBV19	-	-	TGTGCCAGTAGTGAAACAGCCCGGAACACTGAAGCTTTCTTT	CASSETARNTEAFF
TRBJ1-1	TRBV12-3/TRBV12-4	TRBD1	many	TGTGCCACGGGGCCGGGACAGAATCTGAACACTGAAGCTTTCTTT	CATGPGQNLNTEAFF
TRBJ2-7	TRBV20-1	-	many	TGCAGTGCCAGACAGGCCGAAAGCTCCTACGAGCAGTACTTC	CSARQAESSYEQYF
TRBJ2-7	TRBV12-3/TRBV12-4	-	many	TGTGCCAGCAAATACGGTAGCGGTACCTCCTACGAGCAGTACTTC	CASKYGSGTSYEQYF
TRBJ2-3	TRBV20-1	-	-	TGCAGTGCTAGAGTAGTGGCGGGACAGCCGCAGTATTTT	CSARVVAGQPQYF
TRBJ1-3	TRBV28	TRBD1	-	TGTGCCAGCAGCTTCACCCCGGACAGGGGAGGTGGAAACACCATATATTTT	CASSFTPDRGGGNTIYF
TRBJ2-3	TRBV20-1	TRBD1	few	TGCAGTGCTAGAGTCCAGGACAGGGACAGCACAGATACGCAGTATTTT	CSARVQDRDSTDTQYF
TRBJ2-7	TRBV3-1	-	many	TGTGCCAGCAGCCAAGGGGACGCAACCTACGAGCAGTACTTC	CASSQGDATYEQYF
TRBJ1-5	TRBV20-1	TRBD1	few	TGCAGTGCTAGCCAGGGGGCCCCCCAGCCCCAGCATTTT	CSASQGAPQPQHF
TRBJ2-3	TRBV3-1	-	many	TGTGCCAGCAGCCAATATCCGGGATCCCTAGGGGATACGCAGTATTTT	CASSQYPGSLGDTQYF
TRBJ2-5	TRBV7-9	-	once	TGTGCCAGCAGCACTCGGGGGGCCCAAGAGACCCAGTACTTC	CASSTRGAQETQYF
TRBJ2-7	TRBV4-2	TRBD2	-	TGTGCCAGCAGCCGACGGACTAGCGGGGGAAGTGAGCAGTACTTC	CASSRRTSGGSEQYF
TRBJ2-2	TRBV4-2	-	-	TGTGCCAGCAGTCGCTCCCCTGAGGCCGGGGAGCTGTTTTTT	CASSRSPEAGELFF
TRBJ2-7	TRBV7-9	TRBD2	many	TGTGCCAGCGAAAGGGCGGGAGGATACGAGCAGTACTTC	CASERAGGYEQYF
TRBJ1-5	TRBV11-2	TRBD1	many	TGTGCCAGCAGCCTCCGGGACAGGGGCCAGCCCCAGCATTTT	CASSLRDRGQPQHF
TRBJ2-7	TRBV3-1	TRBD2	few	TGTGCCAGCAGCTCGACTAGCGGGAGGGCCCGGCAGTACTTC	CASSSTSGRARQYF
TRBJ1-1	TRBV9	TRBD1	-	TGTGCCAGCAGCGCCCGACAGGGGACGACCGGATACACTGAAGCTTTCTTT	CASSARQGTTGYTEAFF
TRBJ2-3	TRBV7-9	-	-	TGTGCCGGCTCTATCACGGATACGCAGTATTTT	CAGSITDTQYF
TRBJ2-7	TRBV7-9	TRBD1	few	TGTGCCAGCAGCCCCCTACAGGGGGTTCACTACGAGCAGTGCTTC	CASSPLQGVHYEQCF
TRBJ2-5	TRBV7-9	-	many	TGTGCCAGCAGCTTATACCGGCGTAGCGGCCAAGAGACCCAGTACTTC	CASSLYRRSGQETQYF
TRBJ2-1	TRBV6-2/TRBV6-3	-	few	TGTGCCAGCAGCTTAACGCGGAATGAGCAGTTCTTC	CASSLTRNEQFF
TRBJ2-1	TRBV7-6	TRBD1	many	TGTGCCAGCAGCCAGGGGACAGGTAACAGGAATGAGCAGTTCTTC	CASSQGTGNRNEQFF
TRBJ2-1	TRBV7-9	-	many	TGTGCCAGCAGCTTTATAGTCTCCCTCACTCTGAGCTCCTACAATGAGCAGTTCTTC	CASSFIVSLTLSSYNEQFF
TRBJ2-3	TRBV6-2/TRBV6-3	-	-	TGTGCCAGCAGTACTCAGATCACAGATACGCAGTATTTT	CASSTQITDTQYF
TRBJ2-1	TRBV11-2	TRBD1	many	TGTGCCAGCAGCCCCAAACTCCGGGACAGGGTAGACCAAATCTCCTACAATGAGCAGTTCTTC	CASSPKLRDRVDQISYNEQFF